This T cell receptor (beta chain) originates from a study of blood T cell repertoires in COVID-19. Clinical histories supplied by participants themselves formed the basis of cohort assignment. Measured with immunoSEQ multiplex PCR; TCRdb has only the in-frame clones, and not every one. The table has 270,000 or so clones, approximately 89% seen once. Germline loops: CDR1 SGHTA, CDR2 FQGNSA. V was clipped by 3 bases and J by 6 bases, with 12 bases between them. The CDR3 runs to 13 residues. The sequence was obtained from a man aged 40-49 years who had been exposed to COVID-19. The sample was PBMCs or T cells enriched from blood (not recorded which). This chain connects TRBV7-2 to TRBJ2-7; tentatively, D is TRBD2 (6 bases). CDR3: CASSFRGMREQYF. DNA for the CDR3: TGTGCCAGCAGCTTTCGGGGGATGCGCGAGCAGTACTTC.